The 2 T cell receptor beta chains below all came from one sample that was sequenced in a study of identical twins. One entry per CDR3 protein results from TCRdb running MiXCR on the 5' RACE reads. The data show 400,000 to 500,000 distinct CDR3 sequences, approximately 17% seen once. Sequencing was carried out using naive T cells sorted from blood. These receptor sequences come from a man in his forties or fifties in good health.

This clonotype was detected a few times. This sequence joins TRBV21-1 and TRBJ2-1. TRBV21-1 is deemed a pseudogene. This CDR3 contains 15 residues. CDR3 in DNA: TGTGCCAGCAGCAAAGAAGGCAGAACCTACAATGAGCAGTTCTTC. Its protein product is CASSKEGRTYNEQFF.

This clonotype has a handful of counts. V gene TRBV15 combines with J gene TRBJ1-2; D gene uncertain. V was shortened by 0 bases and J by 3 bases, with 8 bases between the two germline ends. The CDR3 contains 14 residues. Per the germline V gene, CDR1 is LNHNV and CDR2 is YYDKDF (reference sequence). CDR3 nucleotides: TGTGCCACCAGCAGAGAGTGGTCTGACTATGGCTACACCTTC. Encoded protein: CATSREWSDYGYTF.